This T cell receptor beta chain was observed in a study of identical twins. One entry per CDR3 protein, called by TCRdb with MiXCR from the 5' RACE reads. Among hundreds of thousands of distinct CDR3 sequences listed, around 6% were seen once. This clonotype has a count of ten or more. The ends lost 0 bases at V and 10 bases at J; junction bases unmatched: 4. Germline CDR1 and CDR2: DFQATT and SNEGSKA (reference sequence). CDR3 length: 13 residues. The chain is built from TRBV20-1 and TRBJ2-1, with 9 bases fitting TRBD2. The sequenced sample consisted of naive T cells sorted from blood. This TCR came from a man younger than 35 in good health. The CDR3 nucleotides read TGCAGTGCTAGAGATGGGAGCGGGGGGGAGCAGTTCTTC. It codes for CSARDGSGGEQFF.